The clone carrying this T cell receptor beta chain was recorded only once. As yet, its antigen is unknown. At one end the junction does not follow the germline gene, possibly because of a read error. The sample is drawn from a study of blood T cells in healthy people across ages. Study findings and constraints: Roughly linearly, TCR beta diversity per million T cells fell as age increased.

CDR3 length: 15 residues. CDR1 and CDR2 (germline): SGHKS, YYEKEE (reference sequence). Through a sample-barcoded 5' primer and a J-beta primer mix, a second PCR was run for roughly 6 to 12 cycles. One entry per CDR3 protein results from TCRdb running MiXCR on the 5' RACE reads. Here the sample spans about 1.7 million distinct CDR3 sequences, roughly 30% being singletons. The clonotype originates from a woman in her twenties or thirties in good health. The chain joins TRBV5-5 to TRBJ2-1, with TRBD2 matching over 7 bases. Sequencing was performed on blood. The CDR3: CASSLSSGKYSEQFF. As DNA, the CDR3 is TGTGCCAGCAGCTTATCTAGCGGAAAATACAGTGAGCAGTTCTTC.